This is a list of T cell receptor beta chains from one sample in a study of T cells after yellow fever vaccination. In TCRdb, the 5' RACE reads were re-called with MiXCR into one record per CDR3 protein. The data hold about 240,000 distinct CDR3 sequences, with 6.9% observed a single time. Here the sequenced sample was CD4+ T cells sorted from PBMCs, taken 15 days after the yellow fever booster vaccination. The receptor set was obtained from a man aged 25 to 40 who received the YFV17D yellow fever vaccine. Each CDR3 is given with its conserved first and last residue. Each record gives: CDR3 protein, J gene, V gene, clone size. Clone size is given for some rows only: seen once, a few or many times, or a class if the clone is expanded.

CDR3: CASSLVGGRTSADTQYF; J: TRBJ2-3; V: TRBV7-2; size: NA
CDR3: CSTGNPQYF; J: TRBJ2-3; V: TRBV20-1; size: few
CDR3: CSARAGGPTDTQYF; J: TRBJ2-3; V: TRBV20-1; size: many
CDR3: CASSWSEYTGELFF; J: TRBJ2-2; V: TRBV5-1; size: many
CDR3: CASSTGGLSADTQYF; J: TRBJ2-3; V: TRBV7-9; size: many
CDR3: CASSEGAGGLYEQYF; J: TRBJ2-7; V: TRBV10-1; size: many
CDR3: CASTRQGKVYEQYF; J: TRBJ2-7; V: TRBV2; size: NA
CDR3: CASSFLGSRDYEQYF; J: TRBJ2-7; V: TRBV5-6; size: NA
CDR3: CASSLLGQGANEQFF; J: TRBJ2-1; V: TRBV7-9; size: many
CDR3: CSVHRGVETQYF; J: TRBJ2-5; V: TRBV20-1; size: NA
CDR3: CAVATGTDQETKYF; J: TRBJ2-5; V: TRBV10-3; size: NA